The 18 T cell receptor beta chains below were found in one sample sequenced in a study of regulatory T cells in long-lasting Graves disease. Arm-PCR with iRepertoire HTBI primers amplified the CDR3 regions for these TCR beta libraries. Using its own MiXCR run on the multiplex PCR reads, TCRdb lists one record per CDR3 protein. The sample yields under 700,000 distinct CDR3 sequences, about 16% seen once. Regarding time point: newly diagnosed GD, antithyroid drugs for less than 3 months. From RNA extracted from PBMCs, the TCR library was made. This sample was shared with a second study, whose subject was T cells in Graves' hyperthyroidism and ophthalmopathy.

This sample comprised peripheral blood mononuclear cells (PBMCs), obtained at new diagnosis, from a patient treated with antithyroid drugs. These receptors were collected from a woman aged 40-65 years with Graves disease.

The table lists this clonotype with many counts. V and J are TRBV6-1 and TRBJ2-1; 7 bases map to TRBD2. Germline CDR1 and CDR2: MNHNS and SASEGT. The V and J ends lost 2 bases and 6 bases, in that order; junction bases with no gene match: 7. The CDR3 is 15 residues long. CDR3 in DNA: TGTGCCAGCAGTGAATCTGGCGGGGGTTTCAATGAGCAGTTCTTC. It codes for CASSESGGGFNEQFF.

This clonotype appeared a few times. This rearrangement joins TRBV7-9 to TRBJ2-7, with D uncertain. The V and J ends lost 1 base and 5 bases respectively, with 9 bases between them. CDR1 is SEHNR and CDR2 is FQNEAQ in the germline V gene (reference sequence). CDR3 length: 13 residues. The CDR3 DNA sequence: TGTGCCAGCAGCTTAGTTCCTAACAACGAGCAGTACTTC. Translated: CASSLVPNNEQYF.

This clonotype was detected ten times or more. The chain recombines TRBV24-1 with TRBJ2-3, with 8 bases lining up with TRBD1. After removal of 3 bases from V and 2 bases from J, the junction contained 6 bases not matched to a gene. There are 16 residues in the CDR3. The germline gives CDR1 KGHDR, CDR2 SFDVKD. As DNA, the CDR3 is TGTGCCACCAGTGATCTGAGACAGGGGAACACAGATACGCAGTATTTT. Amino acids: CATSDLRQGNTDTQYF.

The table lists this clonotype with many counts. The chain is built from TRBV30 and TRBJ2-7; maybe TRBD1 (5 bases). Germline CDR1 GTSNPN, CDR2 SVGIG (reference sequence). V gave up 5 bases and J gave up 2 bases, with 13 bases separating them. The CDR3 is made up of 13 amino acids. The CDR3 loop reads CAWADDRAYEQYF. The CDR3 region has the DNA TGTGCCTGGGCGGATGACAGAGCCTACGAGCAGTACTTC. The whole variable domain, remainder taken from reference TRBV30 and TRBJ2-7, is SQTIHQWPATLVQPVGSPLSLECTVEGTSNPNLYWYRQAAGRGLQLLFYSVGIGQISSEVPQNLSASRPQDRQFILSSKKLLLSDSGFYLCAWADDRAYEQYFGPGTRLTVT.

This clonotype has a handful of counts. This chain connects TRBV10-2 to TRBJ2-5, with 9 bases identical to TRBD1. Germline CDR1 is WSHSY and CDR2 is SAAADI. The CDR3 is 15 residues long. J gave up 4 bases and V 6 bases, and 9 bases lay outside the gene matches. The CDR3 DNA is TGCGCCAGCAGACTTGGGACAGGGAGGGGAGAGACCCAGTACTTC. The encoded protein is CASRLGTGRGETQYF.

This clonotype was recorded at least ten times. CDR3 in amino acids: CSAISPTNEKLFF. The DNA for the CDR3 is TGCAGTGCTATTAGCCCAACTAATGAAAAACTGTTTTTT. This chain connects TRBV20-1 to TRBJ1-4; D remains ambiguous. CDR3 length: 13 residues. Germline assignment: CDR1 DFQATT and CDR2 SNEGSKA (reference sequence). Trimming removed 4 bases from V and 0 bases from J, with 6 bases in between.

This clonotype was seen ten or more times. The J gene is TRBJ1-3, the V gene TRBV12-3 or TRBV12-4; D call uncertain. Trimming removed 3 bases from V and 0 bases from J, with 3 bases in between. The CDR3 contains 13 residues. This chain's CDR3 is CASSFGSGNTIYF. As DNA, the CDR3 is TGTGCCAGCAGTTTTGGCTCTGGAAACACCATATATTTT.

This clonotype was detected ten times or more. The gene calls are TRBV27 and TRBJ1-4, with no clear D. V was pared by 9 bases and J by 7 bases, with 6 bases between. This CDR3 is 10 amino acids long. CDR1 and CDR2 from the germline V gene are MNHEY and SMNVEV (reference sequence). The CDR3 DNA is TGTGCCAGTGGAAGTGAAAAACTGTTTTTT. This translates into CASGSEKLFF.

V is TRBV6-2 or TRBV6-3 and J is TRBJ1-6, with D tentatively TRBD1 (6 bases). Germline CDR1 reads MNHEY; CDR2 reads SVGEGT. The CDR3 length is 16 residues. V gave up 0 bases and J gave up 4 bases, with 10 bases separating them. DNA of the CDR3: TGTGCCAGCAGTTACTCGAGGACAGCTTATAATTCACCCCTCCACTTT. Its protein is CASSYSRTAYNSPLHF.

In regard to this clonotype: Possible read error: a much larger clone is one base away. The rearrangement links TRBV20-1 to TRBJ2-5; 9 nucleotides line up with TRBD2. The CDR3 runs to 14 residues. Looked up from germline, CDR1 is DFQATT and CDR2 is SNEGSKA (reference sequence). CDR3 coding DNA: TGCAATGGTAACTCGGGACTAGCTTCGGAGACCCAGTACTTC. It specifies CNGNSGLASETQYF.

The V gene is TRBV20-1, the J gene TRBJ1-1; D gene ambiguous. V lost 5 bases to trimming and J lost 3 bases, with 13 bases between them. The CDR3 is 13 amino acids. Germline V gives CDR1 DFQATT, CDR2 SNEGSKA (reference sequence). CDR3 bases: TGCAGTGCTTATGACTCCGGGCACACTGAAGCTTTCTTT. It codes for CSAYDSGHTEAFF.

The chain couples TRBV5-1 to TRBJ1-4; TRBD1 agrees at 11 bases. CDR1 is SGHRS and CDR2 is YFSETQ in the germline V gene. J gave up 8 bases and V 4 bases, and 7 bases lay outside the gene matches. The CDR3 consists of 15 residues. The CDR3 reads CASSQGQGAREKLFF. CDR3 nucleotide sequence: TGCGCCAGCAGCCAAGGACAGGGGGCGCGGGAAAAACTGTTTTTT.

This sequence joins TRBV19 and TRBJ1-2; 9 bases agree with TRBD1. J gave up 14 bases and V 10 bases, and 14 bases lay outside the gene matches. CDR3 length equals 12 residues. Germline lookup yields CDR1 LNHDA and CDR2 SQIVND (reference sequence). DNA of the CDR3: TGTGCCACCCGGGACAGGGTAATGGGGGAAACCTTC. Translated: CATRDRVMGETF.

This clonotype came up a few times. This chain connects TRBV10-3 to TRBJ1-1; no clear D. CDR3 length equals 13 residues. Germline-derived CDR1 and CDR2 are ENHRY and SYGVKD. Deletions cut 3 bases from V and 4 bases from J, with 9 bases between. In nucleotides, the CDR3 is TGTGCCATCAGTGAACGGTCAGCCACTGAAGCTTTCTTT. This sequence encodes CAISERSATEAFF.

This clonotype has a count of ten or more. V gene TRBV6-2 or TRBV6-3 combines with J gene TRBJ2-5, with D perhaps TRBD1 (6 bases). The germline V gene has CDR1 MNHEY and CDR2 SVGEGT. Trimming removed 0 bases from V and 2 bases from J, with 13 bases in between. The CDR3 totals 16 residues. The CDR3 DNA reads as TGTGCCAGCAGTTACTCGCCCCGGACAGCTCAAGAGACCCAGTACTTC. It is translated as CASSYSPRTAQETQYF.

This chain links TRBV7-2 with TRBJ1-5, with no clear D. V gave up 3 bases and J gave up 1 base, with 4 bases separating them. The CDR3 spans 13 residues. Germline V gene data show CDR1 as SGHTA and CDR2 as FQGNSA. The DNA of the CDR3 is TGTGCCAGCAGCTTTAAAAGCAATCAGCCCCAGCATTTT. Residues: CASSFKSNQPQHF.

This rearrangement joins TRBV3-1 to TRBJ2-7; D is undetermined. V was clipped by 2 bases and J by 0 bases, with 14 bases between them. The CDR3 length is 16 residues. Germline-derived CDR1 and CDR2 are LGHDT and YNNKEL (reference sequence). The CDR3 DNA is TGTGCCAGCAGCCAACCCCCTTACCTTAGCTCCTACGAGCAGTACTTC. This codes for CASSQPPYLSSYEQYF.

A few counts support this clonotype. Here the CDR3 reads CSWDRDTQYF. CDR3 nucleotide sequence: TGCTCATGGGACCGAGATACGCAGTATTTT. The chain uses TRBV20-1 and TRBJ2-3; D possibly uses TRBD1 or TRBD2 (5 bases each). The CDR3 is made up of 10 amino acids. Germline CDR1 and CDR2: DFQATT and SNEGSKA (reference sequence).